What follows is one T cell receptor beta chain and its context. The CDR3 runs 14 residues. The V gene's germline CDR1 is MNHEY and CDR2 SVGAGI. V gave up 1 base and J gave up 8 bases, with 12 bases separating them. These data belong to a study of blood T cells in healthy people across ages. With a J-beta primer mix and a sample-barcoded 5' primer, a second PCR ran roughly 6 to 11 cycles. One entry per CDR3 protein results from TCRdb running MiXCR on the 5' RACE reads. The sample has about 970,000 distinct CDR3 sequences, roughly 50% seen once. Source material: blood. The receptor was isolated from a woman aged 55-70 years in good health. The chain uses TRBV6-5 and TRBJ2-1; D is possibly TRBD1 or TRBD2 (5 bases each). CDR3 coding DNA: TGTGCCAGCAGTTACTTGGGGGAGAAAGATGAGCAGTTCTTC. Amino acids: CASSYLGEKDEQFF.